This entry features one TCR beta chain sequence. Its specificity is unknown. Germline values: CDR1 MNHEY, CDR2 SMNVEV (reference sequence). The CDR3 has 13 amino acids. The V gene lost 5 bases and the J gene lost 2 bases, with 9 bases spanning the gap. Assay used: immunoSEQ multiplex PCR; TCRdb lists only in-frame clones, some missing. The table records 10,000 to 15,000 clones, 50% to 70% of them present only once. The data belong to a study of T cells in tumors after PD-1 blockade. On the study more broadly: During anti-PD-1 treatment, some patients continued daily vismodegib 150 mg.

Study-wide results and caveats: In squamous cell carcinoma, about half of expanded exhausted clones were novel.

This material consisted of tumor tissue, taken before anti-PD-1 treatment. This clonotype was sampled from a human donor with cutaneous squamous cell carcinoma. The rearrangement uses TRBV27 and TRBJ1-1; D remains ambiguous. CDR3 nucleotides: TGTGCCAGCAGTCCCTTTATAAACACTGAAGCTTTCTTT. Translating gives CASSPFINTEAFF.